What follows are 3 T cell receptor beta chains derived from one specimen sequenced in a study of T-cell memory formation after mild COVID-19. TCRdb used MiXCR to reprocess the 5' RACE reads, holding one entry per CDR3 protein. The sample has around 470,000 distinct CDR3 sequences, over 15% seen once. Sequencing input: PBMCs or a T cell subset sorted from them (not recorded which). The receptors come from an adult woman who had mild COVID-19 (a few samples of this study predate the infection). Cell type and time point are not known.

The chain has TRBV7-6 and TRBJ2-2; D possibly corresponds to TRBD2 (6 bases). Germline V gives CDR1 SGHVS, CDR2 FNYEAQ. Trimming stripped 5 bases from V and 5 bases from J, with 24 bases between. This CDR3 region has 18 residues. CDR3: CASSPSPLRGIGTGELFF. The CDR3 bases are TGTGCCAGCAGCCCATCCCCCCTGCGGGGTATCGGGACCGGGGAGCTGTTTTTT.

In this sample, this clonotype turned up a few times. The J gene is TRBJ2-1, the V gene TRBV2; 11 bases map to TRBD2. CDR3 length: 15 residues. With 6 bases clipped from V and 3 bases from J, the junction kept 4 bases outside the gene matches. Germline V gives CDR1 SNHLY, CDR2 FYNNEI. The CDR3 DNA reads as TGTGCCAGCAGCGCTAGCGGGGGGTTCTACAATGAGCAGTTCTTC. It yields the protein CASSASGGFYNEQFF.

This clonotype has only a few counts. The genes are TRBV3-1 and TRBJ2-1; the match to TRBD1 covers 12 bases. The CDR3 runs to 16 residues. Germline V gene lookup returns CDR1 LGHDT and CDR2 YNNKEL (reference sequence). V was clipped by 1 base and J by 6 bases; unmatched bases: 4. The CDR3, as DNA: TGTGCCAGCAGCCAAGGGGGACAGGGGGCCCTCAATGAGCAGTTCTTC. This codes for CASSQGGQGALNEQFF.